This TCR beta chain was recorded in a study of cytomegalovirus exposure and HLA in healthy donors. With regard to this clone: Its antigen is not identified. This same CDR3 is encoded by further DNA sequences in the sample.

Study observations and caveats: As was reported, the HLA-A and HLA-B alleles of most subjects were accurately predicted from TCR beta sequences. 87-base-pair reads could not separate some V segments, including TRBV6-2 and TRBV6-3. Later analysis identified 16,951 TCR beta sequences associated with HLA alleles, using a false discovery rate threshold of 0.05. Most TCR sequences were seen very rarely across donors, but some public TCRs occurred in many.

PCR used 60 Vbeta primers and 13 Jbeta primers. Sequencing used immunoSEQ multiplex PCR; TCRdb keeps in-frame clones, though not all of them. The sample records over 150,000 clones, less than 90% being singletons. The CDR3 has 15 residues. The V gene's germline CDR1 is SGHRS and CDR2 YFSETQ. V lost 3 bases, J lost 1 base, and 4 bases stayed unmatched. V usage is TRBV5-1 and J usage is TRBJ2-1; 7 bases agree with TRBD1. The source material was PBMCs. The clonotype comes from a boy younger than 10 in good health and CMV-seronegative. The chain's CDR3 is CASSSRQGSYNEQFF. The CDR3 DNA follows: TGCGCCAGCAGCTCCAGACAGGGTTCCTACAATGAGCAGTTCTTC. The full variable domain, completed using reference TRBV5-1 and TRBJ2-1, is KAGVTQTPRYLIKTRGQQVTLSCSPISGHRSVSWYQQTPGQGLQFLFEYFSETQRNKGNFPGRFSGRQFSNSRSEMNVSTLELGDSALYLCASSSRQGSYNEQFFGPGTRLTVL.